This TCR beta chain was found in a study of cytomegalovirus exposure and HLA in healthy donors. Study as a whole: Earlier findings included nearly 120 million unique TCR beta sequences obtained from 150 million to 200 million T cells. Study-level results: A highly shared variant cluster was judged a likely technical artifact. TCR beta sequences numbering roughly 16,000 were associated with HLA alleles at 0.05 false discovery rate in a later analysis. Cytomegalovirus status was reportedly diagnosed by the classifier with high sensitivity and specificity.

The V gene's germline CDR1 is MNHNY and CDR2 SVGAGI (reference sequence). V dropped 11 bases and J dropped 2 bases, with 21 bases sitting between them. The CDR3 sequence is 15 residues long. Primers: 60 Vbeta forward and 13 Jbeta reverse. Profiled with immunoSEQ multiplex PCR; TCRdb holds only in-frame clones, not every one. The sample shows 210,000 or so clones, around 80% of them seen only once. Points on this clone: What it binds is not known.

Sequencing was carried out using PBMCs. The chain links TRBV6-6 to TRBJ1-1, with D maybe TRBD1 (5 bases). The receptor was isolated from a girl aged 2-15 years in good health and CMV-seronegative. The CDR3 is CAGKGSGRKNTEAFF. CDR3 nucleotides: TGTGCCGGCAAGGGGTCTGGACGGAAAAACACTGAAGCTTTCTTT.